Each of the 32 T cell receptor beta chains below was sequenced from the same sample in a study of blood T cell repertoires in COVID-19. The table came from immunoSEQ multiplex PCR; TCRdb's copy has only in-frame clones and leaves some out. Altogether about 100,000 clones are present, 92% being singletons, with the ten largest covering around 6%. Sequencing was done on a sample of peripheral blood. These receptors all come from a man aged 65 to 79 with acute or convalescent COVID-19.

J is TRBJ1-4 and V is TRBV27; D remains ambiguous. V dropped 3 bases and J dropped 2 bases, with 10 bases sitting between them. Germline CDR1 MNHEY, CDR2 SMNVEV (reference sequence). The CDR3 runs 15 residues. CDR3 in DNA: TGTGCCAGCAGTTTTGAAAGAGGGACTAATGAAAAACTGTTTTTT. It yields the protein CASSFERGTNEKLFF.

The V gene is TRBV30, the J gene TRBJ1-3; 8 positions match TRBD1. There are 14 residues in the CDR3. With 2 bases clipped from V and 1 base from J, the junction kept 1 base outside the gene matches. Per germline, CDR1 GTSNPN and CDR2 SVGIG (reference sequence). CDR3 bases: TGTGCCTGGAGTCAGGGGGCGTCTGGAAACACCATATATTTT. Translation: CAWSQGASGNTIYF. Full variable domain (missing parts from reference TRBV30 and TRBJ1-3): SQTIHQWPATLVQPVGSPLSLECTVEGTSNPNLYWYRQAAGRGLQLLFYSVGIGQISSEVPQNLSASRPQDRQFILSSKKLLLSDSGFYLCAWSQGASGNTIYFGEGSWLTVV.

J is TRBJ1-3 and V is TRBV7-9; 7 bases fit TRBD1. Germline CDR1 and CDR2: SEHNR and FQNEAQ (reference sequence). V dropped 4 bases and J dropped 4; count of bases not matched to a gene: 4. This CDR3 comprises 14 residues. CDR3 sequence: CASSSGTDGNTIYF. CDR3 sequence (DNA): TGTGCCAGCAGCTCGGGGACAGACGGAAACACCATATATTTT.

The J gene is TRBJ1-4, the V gene TRBV7-2; the match to TRBD1 covers 10 bases. The germline CDR1 and CDR2 sequences are SGHTA and FQGNSA. J lost 7 bases, V lost 5 bases, and 4 bases had no gene match. The CDR3 is 14 amino acids. The CDR3 sequence is CASSRGQGSEKLFF. The CDR3 bases are TGTGCCAGCAGCAGGGGACAGGGGTCTGAAAAACTGTTTTTT.

The rearrangement joins TRBV30 to TRBJ2-2; TRBD2 aligns across 7 bases. Losses at the gene ends were 3 bases for V and 4 bases for J; bases not matched to a gene: 5. This CDR3 has 14 residues. The germline V gene has CDR1 GTSNPN and CDR2 SVGIG (reference sequence). In nucleotides, the CDR3 is TGTGCCTGGAGCTCGGGGGGTATCACCGGGGAGCTGTTTTTT. Protein sequence: CAWSSGGITGELFF. Supplemented by reference TRBV30 and TRBJ2-2, the full variable domain reads SQTIHQWPATLVQPVGSPLSLECTVEGTSNPNLYWYRQAAGRGLQLLFYSVGIGQISSEVPQNLSASRPQDRQFILSSKKLLLSDSGFYLCAWSSGGITGELFFGEGSRLTVL.

The rearrangement joins TRBV10-2 to TRBJ1-1, with 7 bases lining up with TRBD1. CDR1 is WSHSY and CDR2 is SAAADI in the germline V gene. The CDR3 has 14 residues. The junction had 10 bases not matched to a gene; V was cut back by 8 bases and J by 4 bases. Here the CDR3 DNA reads TGCGCCAGCGAGAGAGGGGGCATTGGCACTGAAGCTTTCTTT. It encodes CASERGGIGTEAFF.

The chain carries TRBV10-1 and TRBJ2-3; the D gene is possibly TRBD2 (6 bases). The CDR3 length is 12 residues. CDR1 and CDR2 (germline): WNHNN, SYGVQD (reference sequence). Trimming took off 10 bases at V and 4 bases at J, with 12 bases between the two ends. The CDR3 loop reads CATDGGADTQYF. Written as DNA, the CDR3 is TGCGCCACCGACGGGGGTGCAGATACGCAGTATTTT.

The chain recombines TRBV27 with TRBJ1-2; TRBD1 agrees at 8 bases. Germline V gives CDR1 MNHEY, CDR2 SMNVEV (reference sequence). The CDR3 spans 13 residues. V trimming: 5 bases; J trimming: 6 bases; junction bases outside the gene matches: 5. The CDR3 loop is CASSQTGVHGYTF. CDR3 bases: TGTGCCAGCAGTCAGACAGGGGTGCATGGCTACACCTTC.

The chain combines TRBV29-1 with TRBJ2-7; 10 bases fit TRBD2. Germline assignment: CDR1 SQVTM and CDR2 ANQGSEA. J was trimmed by 2 bases and V by 3 bases; bases with no gene match: 4. The CDR3 contains 14 residues. CDR3 region: CSVEKAGGTYEQYF. The CDR3 DNA is TGCAGCGTTGAGAAAGCGGGAGGGACCTACGAGCAGTACTTC.

The chain joins TRBV7-8 to TRBJ1-2; possibly TRBD1 for D (5 bases). CDR1 and CDR2 from the germline V gene are SGHVS and FQNEAQ. V gave up 5 bases and J gave up 13 bases, with 26 bases separating them. The CDR3 spans 15 residues. Written as DNA, the CDR3 is TGTGCCAGCAGCCCTGAGAGACAGACGATCGGAATGGGCACCTTC. Its protein product is CASSPERQTIGMGTF.

The chain uses TRBV7-2 and TRBJ1-6; 7 nucleotides line up with TRBD1. The CDR3 sequence is 15 residues long. V lost 7 bases to trimming and J lost 8 bases; unmatched junction nucleotides: 11. Germline loops: CDR1 SGHTA, CDR2 FQGNSA. CDR3 region: CASTLAKGAYSPLHF. In DNA, the CDR3 is TGTGCCAGCACCCTAGCCAAGGGGGCGTATTCACCCCTCCACTTT.

Only one count was recorded for this clone. V usage is TRBV19 and J usage is TRBJ1-1, with 7 bases fitting TRBD1. With 5 bases clipped from V and 2 bases from J, the junction kept 5 bases outside the gene matches. The CDR3 is 14 amino acids. Germline CDR1 is LNHDA and CDR2 is SQIVND (reference sequence). CDR3 loop: CASSPRQGNTEAFF. As DNA, the CDR3 is TGTGCCAGTAGTCCGCGACAGGGAAACACTGAAGCTTTCTTT.

The V and J genes are TRBV28 and TRBJ1-2, with 7 bases fitting TRBD1. V lost 7 bases to trimming and J lost 0 bases; unmatched junction nucleotides: 11. There are 16 residues in the CDR3. In germline, CDR1 is MDHEN, CDR2 SYDVKM. This CDR3 is CASTTQWTGANYGYTF. CDR3 DNA sequence: TGTGCCAGCACCACCCAATGGACAGGAGCTAACTATGGCTACACCTTC.

V is TRBV7-9 and J is TRBJ1-4, with D unresolved. Between the trimmed V and J ends, which lost 5 bases and 2 bases, there was a span of 9 bases. This CDR3 contains 14 residues. Germline V gene lookup returns CDR1 SEHNR and CDR2 FQNEAQ (reference sequence). The CDR3 here is CASSPGGTNEKLFF. The DNA for the CDR3 is TGTGCCAGCAGCCCAGGAGGTACTAATGAAAAACTGTTTTTT.

The genes are TRBV28 and TRBJ2-3; 10 nucleotides match TRBD2. J was trimmed by 2 bases and V by 1 base; bases with no gene match: 3. This CDR3 comprises 16 residues. The V gene's germline CDR1 is MDHEN and CDR2 SYDVKM. The CDR3 sequence is CASSLSLAGITDTQYF. The CDR3 nucleotides are TGTGCCAGCAGTTTATCACTAGCGGGAATCACAGATACGCAGTATTTT. Variable domain in full (rest from reference TRBV28 and TRBJ2-3): DVKVTQSSRYLVKRTGEKVFLECVQDMDHENMFWYRQDPGLGLRLIYFSYDVKMKEKGDIPEGYSVSREKKERFSLILESASTNQTSMYLCASSLSLAGITDTQYFGPGTRLTVL.

The chain recombines TRBV18 with TRBJ2-3, with D tentatively TRBD2 (5 bases). V shed 2 bases and J shed 2 bases, with 11 bases lying between them. CDR1 is KGHSH and CDR2 is LQKENI in the germline V gene. The CDR3 is made up of 15 amino acids. CDR3 DNA sequence: TGTGCCAGCTCACCATTGGAGACTATCACAGATACGCAGTATTTT. This gives the protein CASSPLETITDTQYF.

The rearrangement joins TRBV5-8 to TRBJ2-1; D perhaps matches TRBD2 (6 bases). The CDR3 is made up of 13 amino acids. V was cut by 2 bases and J by 10 bases, with 13 bases left in between. Looked up from germline, CDR1 is SGHTS and CDR2 is YDEGEE. The CDR3 is CASSLAGFGEQFF. CDR3 DNA: TGTGCCAGCAGCTTAGCGGGTTTCGGGGAGCAGTTCTTC.

This sequence joins TRBV5-6 and TRBJ2-4; no firm D call. Germline V gene data show CDR1 as SGHDT and CDR2 as YYEEEE. This CDR3 spans 14 amino acids. V was trimmed by 2 bases and J by 0 bases, leaving 6 bases between them. CDR3 amino acids: CASSLRVAKNIQYF. CDR3 bases: TGTGCCAGCAGCTTACGAGTAGCCAAAAACATTCAGTACTTC.

J is TRBJ1-2 and V is TRBV12-3 or TRBV12-4; tentatively, D is TRBD1 (5 bases). The CDR3 runs 13 residues. The germline V and J ends were trimmed by 4 bases and 4 bases, with 10 bases remaining between them. CDR3 coding DNA: TGTGCCAGCAGTTCACCAGGGTCCTATGGCTACACCTTC. Translating gives CASSSPGSYGYTF.

The gene calls are TRBV6-5 and TRBJ1-2; TRBD1 might be the D (5 bases). There are 13 residues in the CDR3. CDR1 and CDR2 from the germline V gene are MNHEY and SVGAGI. V gave up 4 bases and J gave up 4 bases, with 10 bases separating them. In nucleotides, the CDR3 is TGTGCCAGCAGTTGGGACTTCTTCTATGGCTACACCTTC. As protein: CASSWDFFYGYTF.

The genes are TRBV6-5 and TRBJ1-1, with D possibly being TRBD1 (5 bases). V lost 5 bases and J lost 4, with 17 bases in between. CDR3 length: 15 residues. Germline V CDR1 and CDR2: MNHEY, SVGAGI. The DNA of the CDR3 is TGTGCCAGCAGTAACCCCAGGGAGGGGAGCACTGAAGCTTTCTTT. It yields the protein CASSNPREGSTEAFF.

This clone showed up just once. The chain is built from TRBV28 and TRBJ1-1, with a weak D call TRBD1 (5 bases). The CDR3 sequence is 16 residues long. CDR1 and CDR2 from the germline V gene are MDHEN and SYDVKM. Deletions cut 5 bases from V and 7 bases from J, with 23 bases between. The CDR3 sequence is CASSPRGVEGIDEAFF. DNA for the CDR3: TGTGCCAGCAGTCCCCGGGGGGTAGAGGGAATTGATGAAGCTTTCTTT.

V usage is TRBV6-6 and J usage is TRBJ1-2; 8 positions match TRBD1. There are 16 residues in the CDR3. Per the germline V gene, CDR1 is MNHNY and CDR2 is SVGAGI (reference sequence). J gave up 3 bases and V 2 bases, and 8 bases lay outside the gene matches. CDR3 loop: CASSYTSTGAYYGYTF. For the CDR3, the DNA is TGTGCCAGCAGTTACACTTCGACAGGGGCCTACTATGGCTACACCTTC.

The rearrangement links TRBV10-3 to TRBJ2-5, with D unclear. The CDR3 runs 13 residues. Trimming shortened V by 4 bases and J by 2 bases, and 8 bases separated the two germline ends. From germline, CDR1 is ENHRY and CDR2 SYGVKD. The chain's CDR3 is CAISAQVQETQYF. In DNA, the CDR3 is TGTGCCATCAGTGCCCAGGTGCAAGAGACCCAGTACTTC.

The chain links TRBV28 to TRBJ2-5; 10 bases match TRBD1. This CDR3 comprises 16 residues. V lost 2 bases, J lost 2 bases, and 5 bases stayed unmatched. The germline V gene has CDR1 MDHEN and CDR2 SYDVKM. The CDR3: CASSLPGQGTQETQYF. The CDR3, as DNA: TGTGCCAGCAGTTTACCGGGACAGGGGACACAAGAGACCCAGTACTTC.

The chain carries TRBV6-1 and TRBJ2-6, with D possibly matching TRBD1 (6 bases). Germline-derived CDR1 and CDR2 are MNHNS and SASEGT. V was pared by 5 bases and J by 2 bases, with 10 bases between. The CDR3 has 15 residues. CDR3 bases: TGTGCCAGCAGTTCACAGGGTGCTGGGGCCAACGTCCTGACTTTC. The encoded protein is CASSSQGAGANVLTF.

The rearrangement joins TRBV6-5 to TRBJ1-1; tentatively, D is TRBD1 (5 bases). V gave up 5 bases and J gave up 9 bases, with 16 bases separating them. This CDR3 comprises 13 residues. Germline CDR1 reads MNHEY; CDR2 reads SVGAGI. CDR3 sequence: CASSLGASHKAFF. CDR3 sequence (DNA): TGTGCCAGCAGTCTAGGGGCCAGCCACAAAGCTTTCTTT.

The V and J genes are TRBV3-1 (or the pseudogene TRBV3-2) and TRBJ1-5, with D unresolved. CDR1 is LGHDT, CDR2 YNNKEL, per germline (reference sequence). There are 13 residues in the CDR3. Trimming removed 3 bases at V and 4 bases at J, with 7 bases between. CDR3 loop: CASSQSPNQPQHF. The CDR3 DNA sequence: TGTGCCAGCAGCCAGAGTCCTAATCAGCCCCAGCATTTT.

The genes are TRBV24-1 and TRBJ2-1; D may be TRBD2 (6 bases). Germline lookup yields CDR1 KGHDR and CDR2 SFDVKD. CDR3 length: 12 amino acids. V lost 7 bases and J 6 bases, leaving 9 bases between the germline ends. The CDR3 loop reads CATSIGGNEQFF. DNA for the CDR3: TGTGCCACCAGCATCGGGGGCAATGAGCAGTTCTTC.

The V and J genes are TRBV5-6 and TRBJ1-2, with D maybe TRBD1 (5 bases). CDR1 is SGHDT, CDR2 YYEEEE, per germline. The CDR3 is 15 residues long. With 1 base removed from V and 4 bases from J, the gap between germline ends came to 14 bases. The CDR3 loop is CASSLWQGKFYGYTF. CDR3 coding DNA: TGTGCCAGCAGCTTGTGGCAGGGCAAATTCTATGGCTACACCTTC.

This clone occurred a few times. The chain employs TRBV6-5 and TRBJ1-1, with 7 bases fitting TRBD1. The germline CDR1 and CDR2 sequences are MNHEY and SVGAGI. The V gene end was trimmed by 0 bases and the J gene end by 6 bases; junction bases not matched to a gene: 10. This CDR3 is built from 16 residues. This CDR3 is CASSYSTVQGQSEAFF. The CDR3 nucleotides read TGTGCCAGCAGTTACTCGACGGTTCAGGGACAGTCTGAAGCTTTCTTT.

CDR3: CASSDTQARLFYEQYF. CDR3 in DNA: TGTGCCAGCAGTGACACCCAGGCAAGGCTATTTTACGAGCAGTACTTC. V gene TRBV28 combines with J gene TRBJ2-7; D unresolved. The CDR3 runs to 16 residues. Germline assignment: CDR1 MDHEN and CDR2 SYDVKM. Trimming left V 5 bases short and J 4 bases short, with 21 bases between.